This T cell receptor beta chain was retrieved from a study of blood T cell repertoires in COVID-19. Study overall: Italy, Spain and the United States were the sources of the convalescent and acute COVID-19 samples. In each case, the material was cDNA or gDNA derived from T cells, B-cell-depleted T cells, or PBMCs.

Germline CDR1 is MNHEY and CDR2 is SVGAGI. The length of the CDR3 is 15 residues. Losses at the gene ends were 5 bases for V and 3 bases for J; bases not matched to a gene: 6. In the original processing: Amplification with reference gene primers provided the estimates of nucleated cell counts. The repertoire was sequenced with immunoSEQ multiplex PCR; TCRdb's copy has only in-frame clones and lacks some. The DNA was the basis for D and trimming; V, J and clone size are from that table. The table shows fewer than 80,000 clones, with roughly 90% occurring only once. The receptor was isolated from a human donor in a cohort sampled during active COVID-19. The sequenced sample was peripheral blood. The chain uses TRBV6-5 and TRBJ1-1; 10 nucleotides line up with TRBD1. CDR3: CASSLPGQGYTEAFF. The CDR3 region has the DNA TGTGCCAGCAGTCTGCCGGGACAGGGGTACACTGAAGCTTTCTTT.